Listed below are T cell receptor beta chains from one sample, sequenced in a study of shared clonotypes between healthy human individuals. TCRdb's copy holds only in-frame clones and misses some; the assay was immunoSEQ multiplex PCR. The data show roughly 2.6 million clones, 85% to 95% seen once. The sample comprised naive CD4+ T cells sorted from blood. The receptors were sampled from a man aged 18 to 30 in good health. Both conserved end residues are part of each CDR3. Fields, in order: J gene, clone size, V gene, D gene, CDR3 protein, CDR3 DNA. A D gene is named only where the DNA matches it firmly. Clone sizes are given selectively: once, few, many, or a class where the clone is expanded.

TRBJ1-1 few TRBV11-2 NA CASTSGGLNTEAFF TGTGCCAGCACCTCGGGGGGCCTGAACACTGAAGCTTTCTTT
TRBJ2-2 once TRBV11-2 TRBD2 CASTRGGPTGELFF TGTGCCAGCACCCGGGGGGGCCCCACCGGGGAGCTGTTTTTT
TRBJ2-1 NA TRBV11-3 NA CASSLRDSEQFF TGTGCCAGCAGCTTGCGGGACAGCGAGCAGTTCTTC
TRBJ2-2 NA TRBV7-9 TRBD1 CASSLRRQGDTGELFF TGTGCCAGCAGCTTAAGGCGTCAGGGGGACACCGGGGAGCTGTTTTTT
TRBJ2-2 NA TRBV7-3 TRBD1 CASSLFGTANTGELFF TGTGCCAGCAGCTTATTCGGGACAGCGAACACCGGGGAGCTGTTTTTT
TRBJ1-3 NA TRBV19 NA CASSIDSGNTIYF TGTGCCAGTAGTATTGACTCTGGAAACACCATATATTTT
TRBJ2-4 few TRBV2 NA CASTQTLSLAKNIQYF TGTGCCAGCACCCAGACATTGTCCTTAGCCAAAAACATTCAGTACTTC
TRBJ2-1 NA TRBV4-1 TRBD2 CASSHDVAGGPRNEQFF TGCGCCAGCAGCCATGACGTAGCGGGAGGGCCTCGGAATGAGCAGTTCTTC
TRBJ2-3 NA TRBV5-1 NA CASGPRGDPTDTQYF TGCGCCAGCGGGCCGAGGGGGGACCCCACAGATACGCAGTATTTT
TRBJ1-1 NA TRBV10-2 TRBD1 CASSADRGFEAFF TGCGCCAGCAGTGCGGACAGGGGGTTTGAAGCTTTCTTT
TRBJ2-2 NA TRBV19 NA CASSPRGVNTGELFF TGTGCCAGTAGTCCTCGTGGGGTGAACACCGGGGAGCTGTTTTTT
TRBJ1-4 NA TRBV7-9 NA CASSLGTAATNEKLFF TGTGCCAGCAGCTTAGGGACGGCAGCAACTAATGAAAAACTGTTTTTT
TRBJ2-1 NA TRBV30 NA CAWSRTAYNEQFF TGTGCCTGGAGTAGGACAGCTTACAATGAGCAGTTCTTC
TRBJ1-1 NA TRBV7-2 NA CASSFNGQNTEAFF TGTGCCAGCAGCTTCAATGGACAGAACACTGAAGCTTTCTTT
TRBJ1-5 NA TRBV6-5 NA CASRDSNQPQHF TGTGCCAGCAGGGATAGCAATCAGCCCCAGCATTTT